This is a list of T cell receptor beta chains from one sample in a study of T cell responses to AZD1222 COVID-19 vaccine. Clones were sequenced by immunoSEQ multiplex PCR, and TCRdb holds only the in-frame ones, with some missing. In the table there are around 84,000 clones, around 88% of which are singletons. The sequencing used peripheral blood, collected on day 0 of MenACWY control vaccination. Source of these receptors: an adult in good health. Both conserved end residues are part of each CDR3. A D gene is named only where the DNA matches it firmly. Expanded clones get a size class; other rows say once, few or many, or leave the size out.

D: NA
V: TRBV30
size: NA
J: TRBJ2-3
DNA: TGTGCCTGGAGTGTAGGGATAGGGGGAGATACGCAGTATTTT
CDR3: CAWSVGIGGDTQYF

D: NA
V: TRBV25-1
size: NA
J: TRBJ2-3
DNA: TGTGCCAGCAGTGATAGGGGTGGCACAGATACGCAGTATTTT
CDR3: CASSDRGGTDTQYF

D: NA
V: TRBV6-4
size: NA
J: TRBJ1-5
DNA: TGTGCCAGCAGGTCGCAGGACAGAAAACAACAGCCCCAGCATTTT
CDR3: CASRSQDRKQQPQHF

D: NA
V: TRBV19
size: NA
J: TRBJ1-5
DNA: TGTGCCAGTAGTACCCAGGGTAGGGATGAATGGAATCAGCCCCAGCATTTT
CDR3: CASSTQGRDEWNQPQHF

D: NA
V: TRBV9
size: NA
J: TRBJ2-2
DNA: TGTGCCAGCAGCGTCGAGGGCGGTAACACCGGGGAGCTGTTTTTT
CDR3: CASSVEGGNTGELFF

D: NA
V: TRBV5-1
size: NA
J: TRBJ1-5
DNA: TGCGCCAGCAGCCTAGACGGTTATAGCAATCAGCCCCAGCATTTT
CDR3: CASSLDGYSNQPQHF

D: NA
V: TRBV24-1
size: NA
J: TRBJ2-5
DNA: TGTGCCACCTCCCGGGACGGACAAGAGACCCAGTACTTC
CDR3: CATSRDGQETQYF

D: NA
V: TRBV3-1/TRBV3-2
size: few
J: TRBJ1-1
DNA: TGTGCCAGCAGCCGGGAAGCCCGTAGCACTGAAGCTTTCTTT
CDR3: CASSREARSTEAFF

D: TRBD1
V: TRBV2
size: NA
J: TRBJ2-1
DNA: TGTGCCTGGTCAGTCCGGGACAGGGGCCCCAATGAGCAGTTCTTC
CDR3: CAWSVRDRGPNEQFF

D: NA
V: TRBV6-2/TRBV6-3
size: NA
J: TRBJ2-7
DNA: TGTGCCAGCAGTTACTCGACTCCAGACCAACCCTCCTACGAGCAGTACTTC
CDR3: CASSYSTPDQPSYEQYF

D: NA
V: TRBV5-5
size: NA
J: TRBJ1-2
DNA: TGTGCCAGCGGCTTAGGGAGGTCCGGCTATGGCTACACCTTC
CDR3: CASGLGRSGYGYTF

D: NA
V: TRBV30
size: once
J: TRBJ1-2
DNA: TGTGCCTGGAGTTCGTTAGCTAACTATGGCTACACCTTC
CDR3: CAWSSLANYGYTF

D: TRBD2
V: TRBV14
size: NA
J: TRBJ2-7
DNA: TGTGCCAGCAGCCGCGGGACTAGCGGATACGAGCAGTACTTC
CDR3: CASSRGTSGYEQYF

D: TRBD2
V: TRBV6-5
size: NA
J: TRBJ2-1
DNA: TGTGCCAGCAGTCAATTGTCTAGCGGCTCGGGTGAGCAGTTCTTC
CDR3: CASSQLSSGSGEQFF

D: NA
V: TRBV29-1
size: NA
J: TRBJ2-2
DNA: TGCAGCGTTGGAGGTGGTCCTTCCAAAGTCACCGGGGAGCTGTTTTTT
CDR3: CSVGGGPSKVTGELFF

D: NA
V: TRBV6-5
size: NA
J: TRBJ2-5
DNA: TGTGCCAGCAGTTACACGAGAGGGGGGGGAGAGACCCAGTACTTC
CDR3: CASSYTRGGGETQYF

D: NA
V: TRBV6-5
size: NA
J: TRBJ1-2
DNA: TGTGCCAGCCAAAGACAGCTATCTAACTATGGCTACACCTTC
CDR3: CASQRQLSNYGYTF

D: NA
V: TRBV5-1
size: NA
J: TRBJ2-7
DNA: TGCGCCAGCAGCTTGGTTGCCCAAGGCTACGAGCAGTACTTC
CDR3: CASSLVAQGYEQYF

D: NA
V: TRBV9
size: NA
J: TRBJ1-5
DNA: TGTGCCAGCAGCGAGGCGGCAGGTTATCAGCCCCAGCATTTT
CDR3: CASSEAAGYQPQHF

D: NA
V: TRBV30
size: NA
J: TRBJ2-2
DNA: TGTGCCTGGACGTTTCTGACAAACACCGGGGAGCTGTTTTTT
CDR3: CAWTFLTNTGELFF

D: NA
V: TRBV4-2
size: NA
J: TRBJ2-1
DNA: TGTGCCAGCAGCCTCGGAGCGGCTAGCAGCGGTCACAATGAGCAGTTCTTC
CDR3: CASSLGAASSGHNEQFF

D: NA
V: TRBV11-2
size: NA
J: TRBJ2-3
DNA: TGTGCCAGCAGCTTAGGACAGTTGTCAGATACGCAGTATTTT
CDR3: CASSLGQLSDTQYF

D: NA
V: TRBV30
size: NA
J: TRBJ1-5
DNA: TGTGCCTGGAGCTACGGGGGGTCATCATACCAGCCCCAGCATTTT
CDR3: CAWSYGGSSYQPQHF

D: TRBD1
V: TRBV6-5
size: NA
J: TRBJ1-5
DNA: TGTGCCAGCAGTTCGACAGGGCCATATCAGCCCCAGCATTTT
CDR3: CASSSTGPYQPQHF

D: NA
V: TRBV19
size: once
J: TRBJ1-5
DNA: TGTGCCAGTAGTAGCAGGACAGAGTATCAGCCCCAGCATTTT
CDR3: CASSSRTEYQPQHF

D: NA
V: TRBV6-5
size: NA
J: TRBJ2-7
DNA: TGTGCCAGCAGTTACTCTATCGGGGCCGAGCAGTACTTC
CDR3: CASSYSIGAEQYF

D: NA
V: TRBV5-4
size: NA
J: TRBJ2-7
DNA: TGTGCCAGCAGCCCCGTCGTCAGCACCTACGAGCAGTACTTC
CDR3: CASSPVVSTYEQYF

D: TRBD2
V: TRBV28
size: NA
J: TRBJ2-1
DNA: TGTGCCAGCAGTTTAAGCTCGGGGACTAGTGACGAGCAGTTCTTC
CDR3: CASSLSSGTSDEQFF

D: NA
V: TRBV7-9
size: NA
J: TRBJ2-2
DNA: TGTGCCAGCAGCTTTTTAAGACTAGGGAGTTCCGGGGAGCTGTTTTTT
CDR3: CASSFLRLGSSGELFF

D: TRBD2
V: TRBV4-2
size: NA
J: TRBJ2-3
DNA: TGTGCCAGCAGCCAAGATTACAGCGGGGGCTCAAATACGCAGTATTTT
CDR3: CASSQDYSGGSNTQYF

D: TRBD1
V: TRBV15
size: NA
J: TRBJ1-3
DNA: TGTGCCACCAGAGACAGGGATCCTGGAAACACCATATATTTT
CDR3: CATRDRDPGNTIYF

D: NA
V: TRBV29-1
size: NA
J: TRBJ1-2
DNA: TGCAGCGTTGAAGATAGTCTACGGAACTATGGCTACACCTTC
CDR3: CSVEDSLRNYGYTF

D: NA
V: TRBV10-3
size: NA
J: TRBJ1-1
DNA: TGTGCCATCAGTCAGGCGGGTAGTGAAGCTTTCTTT
CDR3: CAISQAGSEAFF

D: NA
V: TRBV7-2
size: NA
J: TRBJ1-1
DNA: TGTGCCAGCAGCCCGCAGGGAGTAATTAGGACTGAAGCTTTCTTT
CDR3: CASSPQGVIRTEAFF

D: NA
V: TRBV24-1
size: NA
J: TRBJ2-1
DNA: TGTGCCACCGTTGGGGCGGGGACGGAGGGGGCGATTGAGCAGTTCTTC
CDR3: CATVGAGTEGAIEQFF

D: NA
V: TRBV5-1
size: NA
J: TRBJ1-5
DNA: TGCGCCAGCAGCTTGGACTCGGGGACTAATCAGCCCCAGCATTTT
CDR3: CASSLDSGTNQPQHF

D: TRBD2
V: TRBV25-1
size: medium-sized
J: TRBJ2-1
DNA: TGTGCCAGCAGCCCGGGGGGTGAGCAGTTCTTC
CDR3: CASSPGGEQFF

D: NA
V: TRBV28
size: few
J: TRBJ2-7
DNA: TGTGCCAGCAGTGCCCCTGGAGGGTTAGGGTACGAGCAGTACTTC
CDR3: CASSAPGGLGYEQYF

D: TRBD1
V: TRBV7-9
size: NA
J: TRBJ2-3
DNA: TGTGCCAGCAGCACATACAGGGGGCTCGGCACAGATACGCAGTATTTT
CDR3: CASSTYRGLGTDTQYF

D: NA
V: TRBV6-5
size: NA
J: TRBJ1-4
DNA: TGTGCCATCACAGCAACTAATGAAAAACTGTTTTTT
CDR3: CAITATNEKLFF

D: NA
V: TRBV6-2/TRBV6-3
size: few
J: TRBJ1-1
DNA: TGTGCCAGCAGTTACGCGGGGGAGAACACTGAAGCTTTCTTT
CDR3: CASSYAGENTEAFF

D: NA
V: TRBV30
size: few
J: TRBJ1-5
DNA: TGTGCCTGGAGTGAGCCAGGAGGGGATCAGCCCCAGCATTTT
CDR3: CAWSEPGGDQPQHF

D: TRBD1
V: TRBV10-3
size: NA
J: TRBJ1-2
DNA: TGTGCCATCAGTGGGCAGACAGGGCGTACCATTAACTATGGCTACACCTTC
CDR3: CAISGQTGRTINYGYTF

D: NA
V: TRBV4-2
size: NA
J: TRBJ1-2
DNA: TGTGCCAGCAGCCAAGATGGGGGCAGGGCTAACTATGGCTACACCTTC
CDR3: CASSQDGGRANYGYTF

D: TRBD2
V: TRBV12-3/TRBV12-4
size: few
J: TRBJ2-5
DNA: TGTGCCAGCACCACTAGCGGGGGCCTCCGGGGGTACTTC
CDR3: CASTTSGGLRGYF

D: NA
V: TRBV12-5
size: NA
J: TRBJ2-7
DNA: TGTGCTAGTGGTTTGGTACACGAGCAGTACTTC
CDR3: CASGLVHEQYF

D: TRBD1
V: TRBV7-2
size: NA
J: TRBJ1-5
DNA: TGTGCCAGCAGCTTAGACAGGGGGGACCAGCCCCAGCATTTT
CDR3: CASSLDRGDQPQHF

D: NA
V: TRBV11-2
size: NA
J: TRBJ1-1
DNA: TGTGCCAGCAGCCTCGCGGGGAACACTGAAGCTTTCTTT
CDR3: CASSLAGNTEAFF

D: TRBD1
V: TRBV19
size: NA
J: TRBJ1-2
DNA: TGTGCCAGTAGTGCAGGGACAGGGCGGAACTATGGCTACACCTTC
CDR3: CASSAGTGRNYGYTF

D: NA
V: TRBV3-1/TRBV3-2
size: NA
J: TRBJ1-2
DNA: TGTGCCAGCGGTGACGGACGGAACTATGGCTACACCTTC
CDR3: CASGDGRNYGYTF

D: NA
V: TRBV19
size: NA
J: TRBJ2-5
DNA: TGTGCCAGTAGTATAAGAGTGAAAGAGACCCAGTACTTC
CDR3: CASSIRVKETQYF